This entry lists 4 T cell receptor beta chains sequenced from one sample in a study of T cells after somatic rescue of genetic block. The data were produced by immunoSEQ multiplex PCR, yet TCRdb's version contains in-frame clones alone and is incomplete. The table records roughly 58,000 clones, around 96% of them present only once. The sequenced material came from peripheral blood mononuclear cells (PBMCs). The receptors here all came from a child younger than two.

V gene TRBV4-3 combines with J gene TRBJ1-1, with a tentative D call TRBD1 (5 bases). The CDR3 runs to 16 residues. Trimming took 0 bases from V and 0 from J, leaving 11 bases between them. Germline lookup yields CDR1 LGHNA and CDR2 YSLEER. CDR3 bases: TGCGCCAGCAGCCAAGAGAGACAGTACCTGAACACTGAAGCTTTCTTT. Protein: CASSQERQYLNTEAFF.

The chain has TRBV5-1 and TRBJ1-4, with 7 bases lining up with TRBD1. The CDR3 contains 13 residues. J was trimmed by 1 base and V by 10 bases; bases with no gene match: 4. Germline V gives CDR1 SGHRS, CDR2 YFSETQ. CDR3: CAFRQGTNEKLFF. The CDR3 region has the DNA TGCGCCTTCCGACAGGGAACTAATGAAAAACTGTTTTTT.

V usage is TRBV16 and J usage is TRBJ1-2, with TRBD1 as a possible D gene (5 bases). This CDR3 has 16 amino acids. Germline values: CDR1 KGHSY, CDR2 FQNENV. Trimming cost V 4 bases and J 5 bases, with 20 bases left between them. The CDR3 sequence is CASSLFSRPGRYGYTF. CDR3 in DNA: TGTGCCAGCAGCCTATTTTCCAGGCCAGGGAGATATGGCTACACCTTC.

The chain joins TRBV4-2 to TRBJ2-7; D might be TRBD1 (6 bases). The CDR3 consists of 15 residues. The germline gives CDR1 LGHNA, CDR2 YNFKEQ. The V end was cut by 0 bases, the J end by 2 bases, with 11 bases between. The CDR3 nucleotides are TGTGCCAGCAGCCAAGATTGGGGGCTACCCTACGAGCAGTACTTC. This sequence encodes CASSQDWGLPYEQYF.